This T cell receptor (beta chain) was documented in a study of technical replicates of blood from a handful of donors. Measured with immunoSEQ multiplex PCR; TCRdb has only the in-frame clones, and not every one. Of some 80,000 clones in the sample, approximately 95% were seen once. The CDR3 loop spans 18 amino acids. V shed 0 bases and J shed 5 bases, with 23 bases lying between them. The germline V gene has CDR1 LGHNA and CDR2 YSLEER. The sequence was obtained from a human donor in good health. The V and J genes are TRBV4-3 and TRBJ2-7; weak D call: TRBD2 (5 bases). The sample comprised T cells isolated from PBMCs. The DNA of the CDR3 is TGCGCCAGCAGCCAAGAGGGCCCACGATTAACTAGTTTCCACGAGCAGTACTTC. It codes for CASSQEGPRLTSFHEQYF.